The 27 T cell receptor beta chains below were found in one sample sequenced in a study of T-cell memory formation after mild COVID-19. One entry per CDR3 protein results from TCRdb running MiXCR on the 5' RACE reads. The sample lists about 180,000 distinct CDR3 sequences; 15% to 20% were seen once. The sample consisted of PBMCs or a T cell subset sorted from them (not recorded which). These receptors originate from an adult woman who had mild COVID-19 (a few samples of this study predate the infection). Cell type and time point are not known.

This clonotype was detected only a few times. The chain carries TRBV29-1 and TRBJ2-5; 8 bases align to TRBD1. CDR3 length: 13 amino acids. In germline, CDR1 is SQVTM, CDR2 ANQGSEA. With V trimmed by 6 bases and J by 6 bases, 9 bases remained unmatched. The CDR3 DNA reads TGCAGCGTGGGGGGCCAGGGGGCCAAGACCCAGTACTTC. This codes for CSVGGQGAKTQYF.

V and J are TRBV27 and TRBJ1-1, with TRBD1 identical over 7 bases. After removal of 5 bases from V and 3 bases from J, the junction contained 12 bases not matched to a gene. The germline V gene has CDR1 MNHEY and CDR2 SMNVEV (reference sequence). The CDR3 is 16 amino acids. The CDR3 coding sequence is TGTGCCAGCAGTATTCTGAGACAGGGTTGGTACACTGAAGCTTTCTTT. This translates into CASSILRQGWYTEAFF.

V gene TRBV7-9 combines with J gene TRBJ1-5, with TRBD1 matching 8 bases. This CDR3 has 15 amino acids. V trimming: 4 bases; J trimming: 5 bases; junction bases outside the gene matches: 7. Germline V gene data show CDR1 as SEHNR and CDR2 as FQNEAQ (reference sequence). The chain's CDR3 is CASSSGQVDHQPQHF. In DNA form, the CDR3 reads TGTGCCAGCAGCTCGGGACAGGTGGACCATCAGCCCCAGCATTTT.

The rearrangement links TRBV3-1 to TRBJ2-7; 10 bases align to TRBD2. The CDR3 length is 15 residues. Germline V gives CDR1 LGHDT, CDR2 YNNKEL (reference sequence). V shed 5 bases, J shed 2 bases, and the junction held 6 bases outside the gene matches. CDR3 region: CASSAGTSVTYEQYF. CDR3 DNA sequence: TGTGCCAGCAGCGCTGGGACTAGCGTTACCTACGAGCAGTACTTC.

This chain links TRBV11-2 with TRBJ2-5; D may correspond to TRBD1 or TRBD2 (6 bases each). V lost 5 bases to trimming and J lost 7 bases, with 17 bases between them. The CDR3 is made up of 14 amino acids. From germline, CDR1 is SGHAT and CDR2 FQNNGV. The CDR3 DNA sequence: TGTGCCAGCAGCGACAGGAGGGTCCATCGGACCCAGTACTTC. Translated, it gives CASSDRRVHRTQYF.

This clonotype was picked up a small number of times. The chain is built from TRBV12-3 or TRBV12-4 and TRBJ2-2; D is perhaps TRBD1 (5 bases). Trimming pared 3 bases from V and 0 bases from J, leaving 8 bases between. This CDR3 comprises 15 residues. CDR3 DNA: TGTGCCAGCAGTTTTGACAGCTCGAACACCGGGGAGCTGTTTTTT. Its translation: CASSFDSSNTGELFF.

This clonotype was seen only a few times. The V call is TRBV28, the J call TRBJ2-2; D is uncertain. CDR3 length equals 13 residues. Germline CDR1 MDHEN, CDR2 SYDVKM. V gave up 7 bases and J gave up 7 bases, with 13 bases separating them. The CDR3 is CASTLLSVGELFF. The DNA of the CDR3 is TGTGCCAGCACCCTTTTATCGGTCGGGGAGCTGTTTTTT.

The table lists this clonotype with a few counts. The rearrangement uses TRBV29-1 and TRBJ2-3, with 8 bases identical to TRBD2. V lost 2 bases and J lost 3; bases outside the gene matches: 4. In germline, CDR1 is SQVTM, CDR2 ANQGSEA. The length of the CDR3 is 14 residues. This chain's CDR3 is CSVERRGATDTQYF. The CDR3 nucleotides read TGCAGCGTTGAAAGGCGGGGGGCAACAGATACGCAGTATTTT.

The rearrangement uses TRBV12-3 or TRBV12-4 and TRBJ1-2; D is unresolved. Trimming removed 4 bases at V and 0 bases at J, with 9 bases between. The CDR3 covers 14 residues. Written as DNA, the CDR3 is TGTGCCAGCAGTTGGACGGTGGCTAACTATGGCTACACCTTC. This codes for CASSWTVANYGYTF.

This clonotype has a handful of counts. The V call is TRBV29-1, the J call TRBJ1-1; the D gene is possibly TRBD1 (5 bases). V was clipped by 7 bases and J by 10 bases, with 13 bases between them. CDR3 length: 10 residues. CDR1 is SQVTM and CDR2 is ANQGSEA in the germline V gene. Written as DNA, the CDR3 is TGCAGCGGGACATCTGCTCGAGCTTTCTTT. It is translated as CSGTSARAFF.

This clonotype was counted a single time. J is TRBJ2-4 and V is TRBV7-2; TRBD2 matches 12 bases. The ends lost 3 bases at V and 3 bases at J; junction bases unmatched: 3. Germline-derived CDR1 and CDR2 are SGHTA and FQGNSA. This CDR3 spans 16 amino acids. The CDR3 region is CASSLPTSGSKNIQYF. CDR3 coding DNA: TGTGCCAGCAGCTTGCCGACTAGCGGGAGCAAAAACATTCAGTACTTC.

This clonotype occurred a few times. This chain joins TRBV12-3 or TRBV12-4 and TRBJ2-6; D remains ambiguous. This CDR3 is 16 amino acids long. Trimming took off 6 bases at V and 0 bases at J, with 12 bases between the two ends. CDR3 DNA sequence: TGTGCCAGCAGGGTCGGGCCGACCTCTGGGGCCAACGTCCTGACTTTC. The encoded protein is CASRVGPTSGANVLTF.

The V and J genes are TRBV7-3 and TRBJ2-3, with a tentative D call TRBD2 (5 bases). Trimming removed 5 bases from V and 2 bases from J, with 14 bases in between. Looked up from germline, CDR1 is SGHTA and CDR2 is FQGTGA. The CDR3 spans 15 residues. For the CDR3, the DNA is TGTGCCAGCAGCCAAGGATGGGGAGACACAGATACGCAGTATTTT. Translated, it gives CASSQGWGDTDTQYF.

This clonotype occurred a few times. The chain joins TRBV5-1 to TRBJ1-2, with D unclear. The germline CDR1 and CDR2 sequences are SGHRS and YFSETQ. V gave up 4 bases and J gave up 8 bases, with 12 bases separating them. The CDR3 contains 12 residues. CDR3 nucleotides: TGCGCCAGCAGCGGAGGGTCTAGCGGCTACACCTTC. Translating gives CASSGGSSGYTF.

V usage is TRBV18 and J usage is TRBJ2-5; D remains unclear. V lost 0 bases, J lost 0 bases, and 2 bases lay in between. This CDR3 has 13 amino acids. Germline CDR1 is KGHSH and CDR2 is LQKENI. CDR3 DNA: TGTGCCAGCTCACCACCGTACCAAGAGACCCAGTACTTC. It codes for CASSPPYQETQYF.

CDR3 loop: CASSLEGTGNYGYTF. Written as DNA, the CDR3 is TGTGCCAGCAGCTTAGAGGGGACGGGGAACTATGGCTACACCTTC. The chain uses TRBV7-2 and TRBJ1-2; possible D gene TRBD1, 5 bases. Germline V gives CDR1 SGHTA, CDR2 FQGNSA. With 1 base removed from V and 2 bases from J, the gap between germline ends came to 11 bases. The CDR3 consists of 15 residues.

V and J are TRBV15 and TRBJ2-1, with TRBD1 identical over 9 bases. Germline assignment: CDR1 LNHNV and CDR2 YYDKDF (reference sequence). The length of the CDR3 is 20 residues. V trimming: 5 bases; J trimming: 4 bases; junction bases outside the gene matches: 21. Here the CDR3 DNA reads TGTGCCACCAGCCACGTCCGGACAGGGGATCGTGGCCTCGGGTACAATGAGCAGTTCTTC. This sequence encodes CATSHVRTGDRGLGYNEQFF.

At least ten counts were recorded for this clonotype. This chain uses TRBV9 with TRBJ1-6; weak D call: TRBD1 (5 bases). CDR1 is SGDLS, CDR2 YYNGEE, per germline. The V and J ends lost 4 bases and 6 bases respectively, with 8 bases between them. CDR3 length: 13 amino acids. In DNA form, the CDR3 reads TGTGCCAGCAGCTTTGGGGGTAATTCACCCCTCCACTTT. Protein product: CASSFGGNSPLHF. The variable domain in full, completed from reference TRBV9 and TRBJ1-6, reads DSGVTQTPKHLITATGQRVTLRCSPRSGDLSVYWYQQSLDQGLQFLIQYYNGEERAKGNILERFSAQQFPDLHSELNLSSLELGDSALYFCASSFGGNSPLHFGNGTRLTVT.

This clonotype has just a few counts. The chain couples TRBV7-2 to TRBJ2-2; D not resolved. Trimming pared 0 bases from V and 7 bases from J, leaving 3 bases between. Per germline, CDR1 SGHTA and CDR2 FQGNSA. This CDR3 has 12 amino acids. The CDR3 DNA is TGTGCCAGCAGCTTAGCGGGCGGGGAGCTGTTTTTT. This translates into CASSLAGGELFF.

The chain has TRBV6-5 and TRBJ1-1; the match to TRBD1 covers 9 bases. V shed 3 bases and J 0 bases; nucleotides not matched to a gene: 5. This CDR3 comprises 16 residues. Germline loops: CDR1 MNHEY, CDR2 SVGAGI. CDR3 sequence: CASSYRTGALNTEAFF. CDR3 bases: TGTGCCAGCAGTTATCGGACAGGGGCCCTGAACACTGAAGCTTTCTTT.

CDR3 loop: CASRPQGGGTEAFF. CDR3 nucleotide sequence: TGTGCCAGCAGGCCACAGGGCGGGGGCACTGAAGCTTTCTTT. V gene TRBV6-5 combines with J gene TRBJ1-1; TRBD1 might be the D (6 bases). Between the trimmed V and J ends, which lost 6 bases and 4 bases, there was a span of 15 bases. The germline gives CDR1 MNHEY, CDR2 SVGAGI. The CDR3 extends over 14 amino acids.

This clonotype was detected only a few times. The chain joins TRBV2 to TRBJ2-2, with TRBD2 matching over 14 bases. V lost 5 bases, J lost 4 bases, and 3 bases stayed unmatched. This CDR3 is built from 16 residues. Germline V gene data show CDR1 as SNHLY and CDR2 as FYNNEI. The CDR3 nucleotides are TGTGCCAGCAGTCCGACTAGCGGGGGGGCCACCGGGGAGCTGTTTTTT. It codes for CASSPTSGGATGELFF.

The chain carries TRBV12-3 or TRBV12-4 and TRBJ2-5, with 8 nucleotides matching TRBD1. This CDR3 is built from 14 residues. Trimming at V came to 3 bases and at J to 4 bases, leaving 4 bases not matched to a gene. The CDR3 DNA is TGTGCCAGCAGTTTCGGAACAGGGGGAGAGACCCAGTACTTC. Its protein is CASSFGTGGETQYF.

The chain carries TRBV20-1 and TRBJ2-1; 11 nucleotides match TRBD1. After removal of 3 bases from V and 6 bases from J, the junction contained 4 bases not matched to a gene. Germline CDR1 is DFQATT and CDR2 is SNEGSKA (reference sequence). This CDR3 has 14 amino acids. The CDR3 sequence: CSASVGTGGNEQFF. The CDR3 DNA sequence: TGCAGTGCTAGCGTCGGGACAGGGGGCAATGAGCAGTTCTTC.

This clonotype came up a few times. This chain connects TRBV9 to TRBJ2-6; the D gene could be TRBD1 or TRBD2 (5 bases each). CDR3 length: 17 residues. Germline V CDR1 and CDR2: SGDLS, YYNGEE. Trimming removed 3 bases from V and 0 bases from J, with 13 bases in between. CDR3 nucleotides: TGTGCCAGCAGCGGGGGACGTAGGATCTCTGGGGCCAACGTCCTGACTTTC. Amino acid sequence: CASSGGRRISGANVLTF.

This clonotype showed up just a few times. This chain connects TRBV18 to TRBJ2-1; no clear D gene. The CDR3 runs 16 residues. V shed 0 bases and J shed 6 bases, with 15 bases lying between them. From germline, CDR1 is KGHSH and CDR2 LQKENI. CDR3 in amino acids: CASSPPRQLTINEQFF. For the CDR3, the DNA is TGTGCCAGCTCACCACCGAGGCAGCTAACCATCAATGAGCAGTTCTTC.

This clonotype was counted a few times. The chain employs TRBV9 and TRBJ2-1; D remains unclear. V lost 4 bases and J lost 4, with 12 bases in between. The CDR3 consists of 14 residues. Per the germline V gene, CDR1 is SGDLS and CDR2 is YYNGEE. The DNA for the CDR3 is TGTGCCAGCAGCCCCCATGGCCAGTACAATGAGCAGTTCTTC. Protein sequence: CASSPHGQYNEQFF.